This is a list of T cell receptor beta chains from one sample in a study of regulatory T cells in long-lasting Graves disease. One entry per CDR3 protein results from TCRdb running MiXCR on the multiplex PCR reads. Of around 420,000 distinct CDR3 sequences listed, roughly 15% are singletons. Sequenced material: peripheral blood mononuclear cells (PBMCs), taken at new diagnosis, from a patient treated with antithyroid drugs. These receptors all stem from a female donor with Graves disease. CDR3s include the opening cysteine and the closing phenylalanine or tryptophan. Each record gives: clone size, D gene, V gene, J gene, CDR3 DNA, CDR3 protein. D genes are given only for firm matches. For some rows the clone size is stated as once, few or many, or as a class when expanded; others skip it.

many	TRBD2	TRBV7-8	TRBJ2-7	TGTGCCAGCAGCCGTAGCGGGAGGGCCCTCTACGAGCAGTACTTC	CASSRSGRALYEQYF
many	TRBD1	TRBV18	TRBJ2-3	TGTGCCAGCTCGCCCAGCGGACAGGGAGCCACAGATACGCAGTATTTT	CASSPSGQGATDTQYF
few	-	TRBV18	TRBJ1-1	TGTGCCAGCTCGCTGTCGGGGCTGAACACTGCAGCTTTCTTT	CASSLSGLNTAAFF
many	-	TRBV5-1	TRBJ1-1	TGCGCCAGCAGCCTACGTCAGGGGAGGACTGAAGCTTTCTTT	CASSLRQGRTEAFF
many	-	TRBV13	TRBJ1-2	TGTGCCAGCAGCCACAGGGAAGAATATGGCTACACCTTC	CASSHREEYGYTF
many	-	TRBV6-2/TRBV6-3	TRBJ1-2	TGTGCCAGCAGTTACTCGAACGGGGAACGAGGTCGAGGCTACACCTTC	CASSYSNGERGRGYTF
many	-	TRBV7-9	TRBJ2-3	TGTGCCAGCAGCTTGGTCCCCCCAGATACGCAGTATTTT	CASSLVPPDTQYF
few	-	TRBV10-3	TRBJ2-7	TGTGCCATCAGTGATATAGGAGAGCAGTACTTC	CAISDIGEQYF
few	-	TRBV29-1	TRBJ2-2	TGCAGCGTTGACACGGGACTCGACACCGGGGAGCTGTTTTTT	CSVDTGLDTGELFF
-	TRBD2	TRBV6-2/TRBV6-3	TRBJ2-1	TGTGCCAGCACCGTTAGCGGGGCCTACAATGAGCAGTTCTTC	CASTVSGAYNEQFF
many	-	TRBV12-3/TRBV12-4	TRBJ1-4	TGTGCCAGCAGCCGAAGACAGCGGCCTAATGAAAAACTGTTTTTT	CASSRRQRPNEKLFF
many	-	TRBV6-1	TRBJ1-5	TGTGCCAGCTTAAGGGGTGGAGGGATCGGGCCCCAGCATTTT	CASLRGGGIGPQHF
many	-	TRBV6-5	TRBJ1-3	TGTGCCAGCAGTTACCTACAACCCCAGTCCTCTGGAAACACCATATATTTT	CASSYLQPQSSGNTIYF
-	TRBD1	TRBV7-3	TRBJ1-1	TGTGCCAGCAGCTCTAGACAGGGGGCTAACACTGAAGCTTTCTTT	CASSSRQGANTEAFF
few	-	TRBV7-2	TRBJ2-4	TGTGCCAACAGCTTAGTCAGTCCGGGGGACATTCAGTACTTC	CANSLVSPGDIQYF
-	-	TRBV12-3/TRBV12-4	TRBJ2-1	TGTGCCAGCAGTTTGCAGATTCATGAGCAGTTCTTC	CASSLQIHEQFF
-	TRBD1	TRBV30	TRBJ1-2	TGTGCCTGGAGGGGGGACAGTAACTATGGCTACACCTTC	CAWRGDSNYGYTF
many	-	TRBV4-2	TRBJ1-1	TGTGCCAGCAGTACAGCGGGCTGGAGGGACACTGAAGCTTTCTTT	CASSTAGWRDTEAFF
many	-	TRBV27	TRBJ1-1	TGTGCCAGCAGTTTATTGGGTGGGGGAGGAGCCACTGAAGCTTTCTTT	CASSLLGGGGATEAFF
-	TRBD2	TRBV19	TRBJ2-3	TGTGCCAGTAGTGTCCAGACTAGCGGCCATACGCAGTATTTT	CASSVQTSGHTQYF
-	-	TRBV28	TRBJ2-7	TGTGCCAGCAGTTTTCGAGACTTAGAGCAGTACTTC	CASSFRDLEQYF
-	-	TRBV27	TRBJ1-6	TGTGCCAGCAGTTTATCTTTTCGGGCCTATTCACCCCTCCACTTT	CASSLSFRAYSPLHF
-	TRBD2	TRBV2	TRBJ2-7	TGTGCCAGCAGTGGGGGGCTAGCGGGAGGGTACGAGCAGTACTTC	CASSGGLAGGYEQYF
-	-	TRBV19	TRBJ1-2	TGTGCCAGTAGCATAGCGACTTATGGCTACACCTTC	CASSIATYGYTF
-	TRBD1	TRBV10-3	TRBJ2-1	TGTGCCATCGGGGAAGGACAGGGGGGACACAATGAGCAGTTCTTC	CAIGEGQGGHNEQFF
many	TRBD1	TRBV7-9	TRBJ1-1	TGTGCCAGCACCAGGGGGGAATTGAACACTGAAGCTTTCTTT	CASTRGELNTEAFF
-	TRBD2	TRBV7-9	TRBJ2-3	TGTGCCAGCACCCCTCCCCTCGGGACTAGCGGGGGCACAGATACGCAGTATTTT	CASTPPLGTSGGTDTQYF
-	-	TRBV5-6	TRBJ2-7	TGTGCCAGCAGCCGATTCCGAGGGGAATCCTACGAGCAGTACTTC	CASSRFRGESYEQYF
many	-	TRBV7-8	TRBJ1-1	TGTGCCAGCAGCGCAAGGAGGTCGGGGGACACTGAAGCTTTCTTT	CASSARRSGDTEAFF
many	-	TRBV7-2	TRBJ2-2	TGTGCCAGCAGCTTAGACAGTTCCGGGGAGCTGTTTTTT	CASSLDSSGELFF
many	-	TRBV5-1	TRBJ2-7	TGCGCCAGCGCGAGCTCCTACGAGCAGTACTTC	CASASSYEQYF
-	TRBD2	TRBV28	TRBJ2-7	TGTGCCAGCAGTAATCTCATGGCGGGGGGGAGGAACGAGCAGTACTTC	CASSNLMAGGRNEQYF
many	-	TRBV6-1	TRBJ2-7	TGTGCCAGCAGTGAATCCCATGGTTTTTCCGAGCAGTACTTC	CASSESHGFSEQYF
many	TRBD1	TRBV6-1	TRBJ2-3	TGTGCCAGCAGTGCCGGGACAGGGATCACAGATACGCAGTATTTT	CASSAGTGITDTQYF
many	-	TRBV7-9	TRBJ2-7	TGTGCCAGCAGTCGATCGGGACAACACTACGAGCAGTACTTC	CASSRSGQHYEQYF
-	-	TRBV12-3/TRBV12-4	TRBJ1-5	TGTGCCAGCAGTTCCCGGAGGATGGAGAAGCCCCAGCATTTT	CASSSRRMEKPQHF
many	-	TRBV2	TRBJ1-5	TGTGCCAGCAGTGAAGGGGGAGCGCAGCCCCAGCATTTT	CASSEGGAQPQHF
many	TRBD1	TRBV20-1	TRBJ1-2	TGCAGTGCTAGGGACAGGGCCAACTATGGCTACACCTTC	CSARDRANYGYTF
many	TRBD2	TRBV5-1	TRBJ2-7	TGCGCCAGCAGCGCTGGACTAGAAGCGGACGAGCAGTACTTC	CASSAGLEADEQYF